This T cell receptor (beta chain) was obtained from a study of T cell responses to AZD1222 COVID-19 vaccine. Points from the study as a whole: Seropositive AZD1222 recipients at baseline numbered only five or six. Clonal diversity may have been underestimated in mostly white British donors. Every sample of the repertoires postdated the peak T cell response.

Concerning this clone: Its antigen is not known.

V gave up 2 bases and J gave up 2 bases, with 10 bases separating them. This CDR3 contains 15 residues. The V gene's germline CDR1 is SGHVS and CDR2 FQNEAQ. Some second doses came at about 4 weeks and others at about 12 weeks; these were pooled. The data were produced by immunoSEQ multiplex PCR, yet TCRdb's version contains in-frame clones alone and is incomplete. The table shows about 120,000 clones, with approximately 90% occurring only once. V is TRBV7-8 and J is TRBJ1-5; D is undetermined. The clonotype comes from an adult who received the AZD1222 COVID-19 vaccine. Sequencing was performed on peripheral blood, taken 28 days after the second AZD1222 dose. CDR3 DNA sequence: TGTGCCAGCAGCTTACTAGGGTCGCGCAATCAGCCCCAGCATTTT. Encoded protein: CASSLLGSRNQPQHF.